Here is one T cell receptor beta chain with its context. Study processing details: Amplification of reference gene primers was used by the study to estimate nucleated cell counts. Generated by immunoSEQ multiplex PCR, the TCRdb table keeps only in-frame clones and is missing some. The V and J calls and clone size come from that table; D and trimming were worked out from the DNA. The top ten clones hold 2.6% of a sample with approximately 320,000 clones, roughly 90% of them seen once. These data come from a study of blood T cell repertoires in COVID-19. Study summary: The United States, Italy and Spain were the sources of the acute and convalescent COVID-19 samples.

The V gene lost 0 bases and the J gene lost 0 bases, with 9 bases spanning the gap. The CDR3 extends over 17 amino acids. Germline V gene sequence: CDR1 LGHNT, CDR2 FRNRAP. The sequenced sample was PBMCs or T cells enriched from blood (not recorded which). The chain couples TRBV12-5 to TRBJ2-6; D remains ambiguous. This TCR came from a man between 60 and 75 years old who had recovered from COVID-19. The CDR3 is CASGLVAYASGANVLTF. CDR3 DNA: TGTGCTAGTGGTTTGGTAGCTTACGCCTCTGGGGCCAACGTCCTGACTTTC.